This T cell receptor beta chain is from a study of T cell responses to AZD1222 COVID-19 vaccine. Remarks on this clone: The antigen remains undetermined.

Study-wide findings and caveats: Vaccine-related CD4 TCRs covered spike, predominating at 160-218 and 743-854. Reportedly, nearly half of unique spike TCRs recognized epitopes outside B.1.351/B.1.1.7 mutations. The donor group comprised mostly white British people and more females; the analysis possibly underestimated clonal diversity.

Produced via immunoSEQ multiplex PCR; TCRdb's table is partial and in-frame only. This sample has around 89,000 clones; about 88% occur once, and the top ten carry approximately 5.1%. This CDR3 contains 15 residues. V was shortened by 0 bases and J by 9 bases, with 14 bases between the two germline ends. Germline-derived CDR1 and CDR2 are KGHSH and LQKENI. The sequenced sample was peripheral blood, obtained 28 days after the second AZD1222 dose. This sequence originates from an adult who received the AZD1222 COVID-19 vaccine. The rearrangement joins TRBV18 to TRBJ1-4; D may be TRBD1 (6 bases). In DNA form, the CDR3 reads TGTGCCAGCTCACCACCGTCCAGGGGAAAGAAAAAACTGTTTTTT. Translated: CASSPPSRGKKKLFF.